The 9 T cell receptor beta chains below all came from one sample that was sequenced in a study of blood T cell repertoires in COVID-19. This table comes from immunoSEQ multiplex PCR, and its TCRdb copy is limited to in-frame clones, with some not included. The sample gives under 200,000 clones, approximately 80% of which show up once; 3% to 3.5% is in the top ten. The material sequenced was PBMCs or T cells enriched from blood (not recorded which). The receptors come from a woman aged 55 to 70 who had recovered from COVID-19.

This chain uses TRBV5-1 with TRBJ2-3; 11 bases are shared with TRBD2. The CDR3 runs to 14 residues. Germline loops: CDR1 SGHRS, CDR2 YFSETQ. Trimming at V came to 4 bases and at J to 4 bases, leaving 2 bases not matched to a gene. Here the CDR3 DNA reads TGCGCCAGCAGCCAGGGACTAGCGGCAGATACGCAGTATTTT. Protein product: CASSQGLAADTQYF.

The CDR3 loop is CASSTPGHGNEQYF. CDR3 sequence (DNA): TGTGCCAGTAGTACTCCGGGACATGGGAACGAGCAGTACTTC. V gene TRBV19 combines with J gene TRBJ2-7, with a tentative D call TRBD1 (6 bases). The V gene lost 4 bases and the J gene lost 5 bases, with 15 bases spanning the gap. CDR1 LNHDA and CDR2 SQIVND come from the germline V gene (reference sequence). The CDR3 is 14 amino acids.

This rearrangement joins TRBV2 to TRBJ2-3, with 13 bases lining up with TRBD2. The CDR3 consists of 16 residues. J lost 7 bases, V lost 4 bases, and 8 bases had no gene match. CDR1 and CDR2 from the germline V gene are SNHLY and FYNNEI. CDR3 coding DNA: TGTGCCAGCAGTGCCACTAGCGGGGGGGCCATAAATACGCAGTATTTT. Protein product: CASSATSGGAINTQYF.

This chain joins TRBV6-5 and TRBJ1-2; no clear D gene. V was cut by 2 bases and J by 13 bases, with 14 bases left in between. The CDR3 runs 12 residues. Germline V gives CDR1 MNHEY, CDR2 SVGAGI. The CDR3 protein is CASSYLGRALTF. CDR3 coding DNA: TGTGCCAGCAGTTACCTAGGGAGAGCCCTCACCTTC.

V usage is TRBV5-1 and J usage is TRBJ1-5, with a possible D match to TRBD1 (5 bases). Looked up from germline, CDR1 is SGHRS and CDR2 is YFSETQ. This CDR3 comprises 15 residues. The germline V and J ends were trimmed by 2 bases and 7 bases, with 16 bases remaining between them. The CDR3 sequence is CASSFFPGAGQPQHF. As DNA, the CDR3 is TGCGCCAGCAGCTTCTTCCCCGGGGCGGGGCAGCCCCAGCATTTT.

The chain links TRBV9 to TRBJ1-1, with TRBD1 identical over 7 bases. In germline, CDR1 is SGDLS, CDR2 YYNGEE. The CDR3 spans 14 residues. Germline trimming cut 0 bases from V and 5 bases from J; bases unmatched to any gene: 4. The CDR3 loop is CASSVEGARTEAFF. The CDR3 region has the DNA TGTGCCAGCAGCGTAGAGGGGGCGAGGACTGAAGCTTTCTTT.

The table lists this clone with a few counts. This chain uses TRBV12-2 with TRBJ2-1; TRBD2, the table's D call, was not compared with the DNA. TRBV12-2 is termed a pseudogene. There are 17 residues in the CDR3. The CDR3, as DNA: TGTGCAAGTCGCTCCCGGACTAGCGGGGGGCAATACAATGAGCAGTTCTTC. Protein: CASRSRTSGGQYNEQFF.

The genes are TRBV21-1 and TRBJ1-2; TRBD1 is taken as the D call from the table, unchecked against the DNA. TRBV21-1 is deemed a pseudogene. The CDR3 is made up of 13 amino acids. This CDR3 is CASSEQGNYGYTF. The CDR3 DNA is TGTGCCAGCAGTGAGCAGGGAAACTATGGCTACACCTTC.

The chain carries TRBV24-1 and TRBJ2-3; 8 nucleotides align to TRBD1. J gave up 3 bases and V 3 bases, and 4 bases lay outside the gene matches. Germline loops: CDR1 KGHDR, CDR2 SFDVKD. The CDR3 has 15 amino acids. CDR3: CATSDDRGRTDTQYF. For the CDR3, the DNA is TGTGCCACCAGTGATGACAGGGGCCGGACAGATACGCAGTATTTT.